This passage covers 13 T cell receptor beta chains from one sample sequenced in a study of blood T cell repertoires in COVID-19. The data were produced by immunoSEQ multiplex PCR, yet TCRdb's version contains in-frame clones alone and is incomplete. In the table there are about 160,000 clones, around 79% of which are singletons. Sequenced: peripheral blood. The receptors derive from a woman aged 55-75 years with COVID-19, enrolled during active disease.

The chain links TRBV6-6 to TRBJ2-5; 7 bases fit TRBD2. The V and J ends lost 6 bases and 2 bases, in that order; junction bases with no gene match: 9. This CDR3 is built from 15 residues. CDR1 is MNHNY, CDR2 SVGAGI, per germline (reference sequence). The DNA of the CDR3 is TGTGCCAGCAGCCGTGGCGGTAGCGGGCAAGAGACCCAGTACTTC. It specifies CASSRGGSGQETQYF.

CDR3 sequence: CASSPSGNLYNEQFF. The CDR3 region has the DNA TGTGCCAGCAGCCCCTCAGGGAACTTGTACAATGAGCAGTTCTTC. The V gene is TRBV7-9, the J gene TRBJ2-1, with D perhaps matching TRBD1 (5 bases). CDR3 size: 15 residues. Between the trimmed V and J ends, which lost 5 bases and 4 bases, there was a span of 15 bases. Germline assignment: CDR1 SEHNR and CDR2 FQNEAQ (reference sequence).

The rearrangement joins TRBV6-6 to TRBJ1-2; the D is unclear. V gave up 6 bases and J gave up 2 bases, with 10 bases separating them. Germline CDR1 and CDR2: MNHNY and SVGAGI (reference sequence). This CDR3 has 13 residues. Here the CDR3 reads CASRKLINYGYTF. The DNA of the CDR3 is TGTGCCAGCAGGAAACTGATAAACTATGGCTACACCTTC.

The V gene is TRBV2, the J gene TRBJ1-1; 10 positions agree with TRBD1. With 6 bases clipped from V and 4 bases from J, the junction kept 11 bases outside the gene matches. Germline-derived CDR1 and CDR2 are SNHLY and FYNNEI. The CDR3 has 16 residues. Here the CDR3 DNA reads TGTGCCAGCAGAGCAGACAGGGGGCATCTGGGCACTGAAGCTTTCTTT. It specifies CASRADRGHLGTEAFF.

The gene calls are TRBV7-2 and TRBJ2-1; possibly TRBD2 for D (6 bases). From germline, CDR1 is SGHTA and CDR2 FQGNSA. The length of the CDR3 is 13 residues. Trimming stripped 5 bases from V and 7 bases from J, with 12 bases between. CDR3 in amino acids: CASSPPGRNEQFF. The CDR3 DNA reads TGTGCCAGCAGCCCCCCTGGGAGGAATGAGCAGTTCTTC.

The rearrangement uses TRBV6-1 and TRBJ2-5, with 7 bases aligning to TRBD1. The V gene's germline CDR1 is MNHNS and CDR2 SASEGT. The CDR3 sequence is 15 residues long. Trimming removed 5 bases from V and 5 bases from J; junction bases left unmatched: 11. CDR3 in amino acids: CASSTRDRKGETQYF. The DNA for the CDR3 is TGTGCCAGCAGTACCCGGGACAGAAAGGGGGAGACCCAGTACTTC.

V and J are TRBV29-1 and TRBJ2-1, with a weak D call TRBD2 (6 bases). CDR1 is SQVTM, CDR2 ANQGSEA, per germline. V was shortened by 6 bases and J by 6 bases, with 18 bases between the two germline ends. The CDR3 spans 14 residues. Here the CDR3 reads CSVLILAGFNEQFF. DNA of the CDR3: TGCAGCGTCCTTATTCTGGCGGGGTTCAATGAGCAGTTCTTC.

V gene TRBV24-1 combines with J gene TRBJ1-2; a possible D gene is TRBD1 (5 bases). V lost 3 bases to trimming and J lost 4 bases, with 14 bases between them. This CDR3 is 15 amino acids long. Germline V gives CDR1 KGHDR, CDR2 SFDVKD. As DNA, the CDR3 is TGTGCCACCAGTGATCAAACCTCAGGGTTCTATGGCTACACCTTC. This codes for CATSDQTSGFYGYTF.

The count of this clone is one. The CDR3 sequence: CASSSNRGVAEAFF. The CDR3, as DNA: TGTGCCAGCAGCTCAAACAGGGGAGTCGCTGAAGCTTTCTTT. The chain couples TRBV5-4 to TRBJ1-1; 7 bases map to TRBD1. The CDR3 covers 14 residues. CDR1 is SGHNT, CDR2 YYREEE, per germline (reference sequence). The junction had 8 bases not matched to a gene; V was cut back by 3 bases and J by 6 bases.

About this clone: This specimen includes other DNA sequences encoding the same CDR3. The chain employs TRBV5-4 and TRBJ2-3; D is possibly TRBD2 (6 bases). The CDR3 loop spans 14 amino acids. The germline CDR1 and CDR2 sequences are SGHNT and YYREEE (reference sequence). The germline V and J ends were trimmed by 4 bases and 0 bases, with 9 bases remaining between them. The CDR3 here is CASSLGTSTDTQYF. CDR3 bases: TGTGCCAGCAGCCTGGGGACTAGCACAGATACGCAGTATTTT.

This chain uses TRBV11-1 with TRBJ2-7; 9 bases fit TRBD1. V gave up 4 bases and J gave up 3 bases; unmatched junction bases: 1. The CDR3 covers 13 residues. CDR1 is SGHAT and CDR2 is FQDESV in the germline V gene (reference sequence). This chain's CDR3 is CASSSGQGYEQYF. The CDR3 bases are TGTGCCAGCAGCTCGGGACAGGGCTACGAGCAGTACTTC.

The chain is built from TRBV19 and TRBJ2-1; 9 nucleotides line up with TRBD2. Losses at the gene ends were 3 bases for V and 1 base for J; bases not matched to a gene: 7. Germline V gene sequence: CDR1 LNHDA, CDR2 SQIVND (reference sequence). The CDR3 has 17 amino acids. The CDR3 DNA is TGTGCCAGTAGTATGATAGCGGGAGAAGTATCCTACAATGAGCAGTTCTTC. Its protein product is CASSMIAGEVSYNEQFF. Full variable domain (missing parts from reference TRBV19 and TRBJ2-1): DGGITQSPKYLFRKEGQNVTLSCEQNLNHDAMYWYRQDPGQGLRLIYYSQIVNDFQKGDIAEGYSVSREKKESFPLTVTSAQKNPTAFYLCASSMIAGEVSYNEQFFGPGTRLTVL.

The chain couples TRBV19 to TRBJ1-5; a weak D match, TRBD1 (5 bases). V was cut by 1 base and J by 3 bases, with 10 bases left in between. The germline V gene has CDR1 LNHDA and CDR2 SQIVND (reference sequence). The CDR3 contains 15 residues. CDR3 DNA: TGTGCCAGTAGTATAGTCGGGACTATCAATCAGCCCCAGCATTTT. Translating gives CASSIVGTINQPQHF.